A selection of T cell receptor beta chains follows, all from one sample in a study of cytomegalovirus exposure and HLA in healthy donors. Sequencing was performed with immunoSEQ multiplex PCR; in TCRdb, only in-frame clones are kept and a portion is missing. The sample holds approximately 150,000 clones; around 75% are singletons and the top ten take 1.5% to 2%. The sample comprised PBMCs. These receptors were collected from a woman aged 40 to 55 in good health and CMV-seronegative. Both conserved end residues are part of each CDR3. Each record gives: J gene, V gene, D gene, clone size, CDR3 protein, CDR3 DNA. The D gene is left open where the match is weak. Part of the rows lack a size; the others show once, few, many or a class for expanded clones.

j_gene: TRBJ1-2; v_gene: TRBV2; d_gene: TRBD1; abundance: .; CDR3aa: CASSVARDSQYGYTF; CDR3nt: TGTGCCAGCAGTGTTGCTCGGGACAGCCAATATGGCTACACCTTC
j_gene: TRBJ2-3; v_gene: TRBV7-2; d_gene: .; abundance: few; CDR3aa: CASSLVAGSTDTQYF; CDR3nt: TGTGCCAGCAGCTTAGTGGCGGGTAGCACAGATACGCAGTATTTT
j_gene: TRBJ1-6; v_gene: TRBV5-4; d_gene: TRBD1; abundance: .; CDR3aa: CASSLDRGLSSPLHF; CDR3nt: TGTGCCAGCAGCCTCGACAGGGGATTAAGTTCACCCCTCCACTTT
j_gene: TRBJ1-1; v_gene: TRBV6-4; d_gene: .; abundance: .; CDR3aa: CASSNTDTEAFF; CDR3nt: TGTGCCAGCAGCAATACGGACACTGAAGCTTTCTTT
j_gene: TRBJ2-7; v_gene: TRBV5-1; d_gene: TRBD2; abundance: .; CDR3aa: CASSLERGRTSYEQYF; CDR3nt: TGCGCCAGCAGCTTGGAACGCGGGAGGACGTCCTACGAGCAGTACTTC
j_gene: TRBJ1-1; v_gene: TRBV5-1; d_gene: .; abundance: .; CDR3aa: CASSLAGGLNTEAFF; CDR3nt: TGCGCCAGCAGCTTGGCCGGGGGGTTGAACACTGAAGCTTTCTTT
j_gene: TRBJ2-7; v_gene: TRBV19; d_gene: TRBD2; abundance: .; CDR3aa: CASSFGGTYEQYF; CDR3nt: TGTGCCAGTAGTTTCGGGGGGACTTACGAGCAGTACTTC
j_gene: TRBJ1-1; v_gene: TRBV2; d_gene: .; abundance: few; CDR3aa: CASTGQWTEAFF; CDR3nt: TGTGCCAGCACTGGACAGTGGACTGAAGCTTTCTTT
j_gene: TRBJ2-7; v_gene: TRBV5-1; d_gene: TRBD1; abundance: .; CDR3aa: CASSLRGTGATYEQYF; CDR3nt: TGCGCCAGCAGCTTGAGGGGGACAGGGGCCACCTACGAGCAGTACTTC
j_gene: TRBJ2-7; v_gene: TRBV6-1; d_gene: .; abundance: .; CDR3aa: CASSPGAALTYEQYF; CDR3nt: TGTGCCAGCAGTCCGGGAGCGGCCCTGACCTACGAGCAGTACTTC
j_gene: TRBJ1-2; v_gene: TRBV18; d_gene: .; abundance: .; CDR3aa: CASSPGGPYGYTF; CDR3nt: TGTGCCAGCTCACCCGGGGGTCCCTATGGCTACACCTTC
j_gene: TRBJ1-1; v_gene: TRBV5-1; d_gene: TRBD1; abundance: .; CDR3aa: CASSLFQTGLTGTAEAFF; CDR3nt: TGCGCCAGCAGCTTGTTCCAGACGGGATTGACAGGGACGGCTGAAGCTTTCTTT
j_gene: TRBJ1-1; v_gene: TRBV28; d_gene: .; abundance: .; CDR3aa: CASRPVNTEAFF; CDR3nt: TGTGCCAGCAGACCAGTGAACACTGAAGCTTTCTTT
j_gene: TRBJ2-7; v_gene: TRBV5-5; d_gene: .; abundance: once; CDR3aa: CASSLTQDEQYF; CDR3nt: TGTGCCAGCAGCTTGACACAAGACGAGCAGTACTTC
j_gene: TRBJ2-7; v_gene: TRBV7-9; d_gene: TRBD2; abundance: few; CDR3aa: CASSSKRGGGTRSAEQYF; CDR3nt: TGTGCCAGCAGCTCCAAGCGGGGGGGAGGGACTAGATCAGCCGAGCAGTACTTC
j_gene: TRBJ2-1; v_gene: TRBV4-1; d_gene: .; abundance: .; CDR3aa: CASSQERLYNEQFF; CDR3nt: TGCGCCAGCAGCCAAGAAAGACTCTACAATGAGCAGTTCTTC
j_gene: TRBJ1-5; v_gene: TRBV7-9; d_gene: .; abundance: .; CDR3aa: CASSGPAGVSNQPQHF; CDR3nt: TGTGCCAGCAGCGGGCCAGCAGGGGTTAGCAATCAGCCCCAGCATTTT
j_gene: TRBJ2-2; v_gene: TRBV5-1; d_gene: .; abundance: .; CDR3aa: CASSAQENTGELFF; CDR3nt: TGCGCCAGCAGCGCCCAGGAGAACACCGGGGAGCTGTTTTTT
j_gene: TRBJ2-1; v_gene: TRBV9; d_gene: TRBD2; abundance: .; CDR3aa: CASSVSGGDWYEQFF; CDR3nt: TGTGCCAGCAGCGTTAGCGGGGGTGATTGGTATGAGCAGTTCTTC
j_gene: TRBJ2-1; v_gene: TRBV7-2; d_gene: .; abundance: .; CDR3aa: CASSSDRGEQFF; CDR3nt: TGTGCCAGCAGCTCGGACAGAGGTGAGCAGTTCTTC
j_gene: TRBJ2-5; v_gene: TRBV9; d_gene: TRBD2; abundance: few; CDR3aa: CASSSSGRGETQYF; CDR3nt: TGTGCCAGCAGTTCTAGCGGGAGAGGGGAGACCCAGTACTTC
j_gene: TRBJ1-1; v_gene: TRBV18; d_gene: .; abundance: .; CDR3aa: CASSPRQTMNTEAFF; CDR3nt: TGTGCCAGCTCACCTCGACAGACCATGAACACTGAAGCTTTCTTT
j_gene: TRBJ1-1; v_gene: TRBV27; d_gene: .; abundance: .; CDR3aa: CASSLIPPVLEGMNTEAFF; CDR3nt: TGTGCCAGCAGTTTAATCCCACCCGTATTGGAGGGGATGAACACTGAAGCTTTCTTT
j_gene: TRBJ2-1; v_gene: TRBV21-1; d_gene: .; abundance: .; CDR3aa: CASSLHRGSAEQFF; CDR3nt: TGTGCCAGCAGCTTGCACAGGGGGTCCGCTGAGCAGTTCTTC
j_gene: TRBJ2-3; v_gene: TRBV25-1; d_gene: TRBD1; abundance: .; CDR3aa: CASSERRTGFGTQYF; CDR3nt: TGTGCCAGCAGTGAGCGGCGGACAGGTTTCGGTACGCAGTATTTT
j_gene: TRBJ1-1; v_gene: TRBV19; d_gene: TRBD1; abundance: few; CDR3aa: CASSGPGQGNTEAFF; CDR3nt: TGTGCCAGTAGTGGACCGGGACAGGGGAACACTGAAGCTTTCTTT
j_gene: TRBJ1-3; v_gene: TRBV5-1; d_gene: .; abundance: few; CDR3aa: CASSLMGANGNTIYF; CDR3nt: TGCGCCAGCAGCTTGATGGGGGCCAATGGAAACACCATATATTTT
j_gene: TRBJ1-1; v_gene: TRBV21-1; d_gene: .; abundance: .; CDR3aa: CASSPEGREMNTEAFF; CDR3nt: TGTGCCAGCAGCCCCGAAGGGAGGGAAATGAACACTGAAGCTTTCTTT
j_gene: TRBJ1-1; v_gene: TRBV6-5; d_gene: TRBD1; abundance: .; CDR3aa: CASSSTRGNTEAFF; CDR3nt: TGTGCCAGCAGTTCTACCAGGGGGAACACTGAGGCTTTCTTT
j_gene: TRBJ2-5; v_gene: TRBV5-1; d_gene: TRBD2; abundance: .; CDR3aa: CASSLPLSAGGQETQYF; CDR3nt: TGCGCCAGCAGCTTGCCCTTGTCAGCGGGGGGGCAAGAGACCCAGTACTTC
j_gene: TRBJ2-1; v_gene: TRBV6-1; d_gene: TRBD2; abundance: few; CDR3aa: CASSVLAAENNEQFF; CDR3nt: TGTGCCAGCAGTGTACTAGCGGCTGAGAACAATGAGCAGTTCTTC
j_gene: TRBJ2-1; v_gene: TRBV2; d_gene: TRBD2; abundance: .; CDR3aa: CASSGLGGATEQFF; CDR3nt: TGTGCCAGCAGTGGGCTCGGGGGGGCCACTGAGCAGTTCTTC
j_gene: TRBJ2-6; v_gene: TRBV10-3; d_gene: TRBD1; abundance: .; CDR3aa: CAISGRGQGSSGANVLTF; CDR3nt: TGTGCCATCAGTGGTAGGGGACAGGGCTCCTCTGGGGCCAACGTCCTGACTTTC
j_gene: TRBJ1-6; v_gene: TRBV6-1; d_gene: .; abundance: .; CDR3aa: CASSELTGPYNSPLHF; CDR3nt: TGTGCCAGCAGTGAATTAACAGGGCCCTATAATTCACCCCTCCACTTT
j_gene: TRBJ2-3; v_gene: TRBV6-5; d_gene: .; abundance: .; CDR3aa: CASSYSQGVFTDTQYF; CDR3nt: TGTGCCAGCAGTTATTCACAGGGTGTTTTCACAGATACGCAGTATTTT
j_gene: TRBJ1-2; v_gene: TRBV2; d_gene: .; abundance: once; CDR3aa: CASSGRSSVNYGYTF; CDR3nt: TGTGCCAGCAGTGGCCGGAGTTCGGTAAACTATGGCTACACCTTC
j_gene: TRBJ1-3; v_gene: TRBV28; d_gene: .; abundance: .; CDR3aa: CASSLVPGSTIYF; CDR3nt: TGTGCCAGCAGTTTAGTTCCGGGAAGCACCATATATTTT
j_gene: TRBJ2-2; v_gene: TRBV19; d_gene: .; abundance: .; CDR3aa: CASSTGILLNTGELFF; CDR3nt: TGTGCCAGTAGTACCGGGATCCTCCTCAACACCGGGGAGCTGTTTTTT
j_gene: TRBJ2-1; v_gene: TRBV10-1; d_gene: .; abundance: .; CDR3aa: CAGLSSNEQFF; CDR3nt: TGCGCCGGCCTTTCCTCCAATGAGCAGTTCTTC
j_gene: TRBJ2-1; v_gene: TRBV6-6; d_gene: .; abundance: .; CDR3aa: CASSPSQRVEQFF; CDR3nt: TGTGCCAGCAGTCCATCCCAGCGGGTAGAGCAGTTCTTC
j_gene: TRBJ1-5; v_gene: TRBV5-3; d_gene: TRBD1; abundance: .; CDR3aa: CARSGDRASGQPQHF; CDR3nt: TGTGCCAGAAGCGGGGACAGGGCATCGGGTCAGCCCCAGCATTTT
j_gene: TRBJ1-1; v_gene: TRBV6-5; d_gene: .; abundance: .; CDR3aa: CASSQNPPENTEAFF; CDR3nt: TGTGCCAGCAGTCAAAACCCCCCAGAGAACACTGAAGCTTTCTTT
j_gene: TRBJ2-3; v_gene: TRBV6-1; d_gene: TRBD2; abundance: many; CDR3aa: CASSATSGGGADTQYF; CDR3nt: TGTGCCAGCAGTGCGACTAGCGGGGGGGGTGCAGATACGCAGTATTTT
j_gene: TRBJ1-1; v_gene: TRBV4-1; d_gene: .; abundance: once; CDR3aa: CASRAGGNTEAFF; CDR3nt: TGCGCCAGCAGGGCCGGCGGGAACACTGAAGCTTTCTTT
j_gene: TRBJ2-7; v_gene: TRBV4-1; d_gene: .; abundance: .; CDR3aa: CASSHFTGTYEQYF; CDR3nt: TGCGCCAGCAGCCATTTTACAGGGACCTACGAGCAGTACTTC
j_gene: TRBJ2-2; v_gene: TRBV5-1; d_gene: .; abundance: .; CDR3aa: CASSLSGTTGELFF; CDR3nt: TGCGCCAGCAGCTTGTCAGGAACCACCGGGGAGCTGTTTTTT
j_gene: TRBJ2-7; v_gene: TRBV28; d_gene: .; abundance: .; CDR3aa: CASNRPGSSSYEQYF; CDR3nt: TGTGCCAGCAACCGACCGGGGTCTAGCTCCTACGAGCAGTACTTC
j_gene: TRBJ1-3; v_gene: TRBV28; d_gene: .; abundance: .; CDR3aa: CASSPSYSGNTIYF; CDR3nt: TGTGCCAGCAGCCCTTCTTACTCTGGAAACACCATATATTTT
j_gene: TRBJ2-5; v_gene: TRBV5-1; d_gene: TRBD2; abundance: .; CDR3aa: CASKRLAIQETQYF; CDR3nt: TGCGCCAGCAAGAGACTAGCGATCCAAGAGACCCAGTACTTC
j_gene: TRBJ2-3; v_gene: TRBV28; d_gene: TRBD2; abundance: .; CDR3aa: CASSSKRGKYTDTQYF; CDR3nt: TGTGCCAGCAGTTCAAAGCGGGGGAAATACACAGATACGCAGTATTTT
j_gene: TRBJ2-3; v_gene: TRBV27; d_gene: TRBD2; abundance: .; CDR3aa: CASSLTWERGLGTDTQYF; CDR3nt: TGTGCCAGCAGTTTGACTTGGGAGCGGGGACTTGGCACAGATACGCAGTATTTT
j_gene: TRBJ1-5; v_gene: TRBV10-3; d_gene: .; abundance: few; CDR3aa: CAISESPQPNQPQHF; CDR3nt: TGTGCCATCAGTGAGTCGCCACAACCCAATCAGCCCCAGCATTTT
j_gene: TRBJ1-1; v_gene: TRBV6-4; d_gene: TRBD1; abundance: few; CDR3aa: CASSDSERRGRREAFF; CDR3nt: TGTGCCAGCAGTGACTCAGAAAGAAGGGGGCGAAGGGAAGCTTTCTTT
j_gene: TRBJ1-2; v_gene: TRBV27; d_gene: TRBD1; abundance: .; CDR3aa: CASSSQGSGGYTF; CDR3nt: TGTGCCAGCAGTTCACAGGGGTCAGGGGGCTACACCTTC
j_gene: TRBJ2-1; v_gene: TRBV15; d_gene: .; abundance: .; CDR3aa: CATSREGSSYNEQFF; CDR3nt: TGTGCCACCAGCAGAGAGGGCAGCTCCTACAATGAGCAGTTCTTC
j_gene: TRBJ2-7; v_gene: TRBV5-1; d_gene: .; abundance: few; CDR3aa: CASRVRAGNYEQYF; CDR3nt: TGCGCCAGCAGGGTTAGGGCCGGGAACTACGAGCAGTACTTC
j_gene: TRBJ1-1; v_gene: TRBV2; d_gene: .; abundance: .; CDR3aa: CASSAAGYTEAFF; CDR3nt: TGTGCCAGCAGTGCGGCGGGATACACTGAAGCTTTCTTT